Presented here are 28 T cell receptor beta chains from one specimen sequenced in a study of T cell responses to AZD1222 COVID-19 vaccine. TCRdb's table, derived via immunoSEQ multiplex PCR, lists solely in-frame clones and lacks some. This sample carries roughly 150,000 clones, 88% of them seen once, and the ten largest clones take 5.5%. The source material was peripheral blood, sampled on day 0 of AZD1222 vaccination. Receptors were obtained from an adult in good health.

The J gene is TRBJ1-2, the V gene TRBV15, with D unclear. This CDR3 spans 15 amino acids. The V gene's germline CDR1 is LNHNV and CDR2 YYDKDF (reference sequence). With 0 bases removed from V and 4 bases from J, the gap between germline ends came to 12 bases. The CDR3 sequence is CATSREGGSSYGYTF. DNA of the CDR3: TGTGCCACCAGCAGAGAGGGTGGAAGCAGCTATGGCTACACCTTC.

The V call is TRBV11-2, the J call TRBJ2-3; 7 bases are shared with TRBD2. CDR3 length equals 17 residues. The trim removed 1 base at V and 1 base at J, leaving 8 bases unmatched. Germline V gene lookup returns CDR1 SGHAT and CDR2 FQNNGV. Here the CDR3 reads CASSLVPRAGGTDTQYF. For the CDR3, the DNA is TGTGCCAGCAGCTTAGTTCCCCGGGCGGGGGGCACAGATACGCAGTATTTT.

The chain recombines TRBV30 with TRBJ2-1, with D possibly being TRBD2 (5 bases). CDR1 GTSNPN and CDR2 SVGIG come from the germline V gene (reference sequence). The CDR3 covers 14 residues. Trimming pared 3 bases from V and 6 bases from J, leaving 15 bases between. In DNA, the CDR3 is TGTGCCTGGAGGGCCCCAGGCGGAGGCAATGAGCAGTTCTTC. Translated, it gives CAWRAPGGGNEQFF.

CDR3 bases: TGTGCCAGCAGTTACTCGCCCCAATCCACAGATACGCAGTATTTT. Protein sequence: CASSYSPQSTDTQYF. This chain links TRBV6-2 or TRBV6-3 with TRBJ2-3; no definite D call. The CDR3 covers 15 residues. Between the trimmed V and J ends, which lost 0 bases and 2 bases, there was a span of 9 bases. Germline V gene sequence: CDR1 MNHEY, CDR2 SVGEGT.

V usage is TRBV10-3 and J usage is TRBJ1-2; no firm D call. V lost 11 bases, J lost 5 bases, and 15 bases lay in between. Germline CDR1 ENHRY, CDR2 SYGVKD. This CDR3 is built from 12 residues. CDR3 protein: CAVGDGDYGYTF. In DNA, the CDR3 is TGTGCCGTCGGGGATGGCGATTATGGCTACACCTTC.

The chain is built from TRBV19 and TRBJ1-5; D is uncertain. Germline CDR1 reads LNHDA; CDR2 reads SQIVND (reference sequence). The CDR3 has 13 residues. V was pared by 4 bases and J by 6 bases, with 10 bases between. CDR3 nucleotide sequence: TGTGCCAGTAGTACGGGGTCTCCTCAGCCCCAGCATTTT. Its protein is CASSTGSPQPQHF. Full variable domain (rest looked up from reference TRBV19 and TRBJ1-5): DGGITQSPKYLFRKEGQNVTLSCEQNLNHDAMYWYRQDPGQGLRLIYYSQIVNDFQKGDIAEGYSVSREKKESFPLTVTSAQKNPTAFYLCASSTGSPQPQHFGDGTRLSIL.

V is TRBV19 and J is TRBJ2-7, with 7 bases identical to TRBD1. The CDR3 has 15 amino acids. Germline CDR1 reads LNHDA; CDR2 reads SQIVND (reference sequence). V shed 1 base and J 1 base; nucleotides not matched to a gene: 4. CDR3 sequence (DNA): TGTGCCAGTAGTATAGGTGGGACAGTGTCCTACGAGCAGTACTTC. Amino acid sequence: CASSIGGTVSYEQYF.

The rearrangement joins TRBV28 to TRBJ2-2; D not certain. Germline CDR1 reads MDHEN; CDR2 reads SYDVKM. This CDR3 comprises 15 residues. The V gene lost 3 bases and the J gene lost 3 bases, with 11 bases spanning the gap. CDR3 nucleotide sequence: TGTGCCAGCAGTTTTCTGCCCAGTCACACCGGGGAGCTGTTTTTT. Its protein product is CASSFLPSHTGELFF.

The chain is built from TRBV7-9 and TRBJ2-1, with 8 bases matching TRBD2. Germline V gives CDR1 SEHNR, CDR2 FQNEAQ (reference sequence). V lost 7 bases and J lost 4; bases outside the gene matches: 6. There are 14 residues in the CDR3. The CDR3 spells CASTPRGDYNEQFF. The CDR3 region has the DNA TGTGCCAGCACTCCGCGGGGGGATTACAATGAGCAGTTCTTC.

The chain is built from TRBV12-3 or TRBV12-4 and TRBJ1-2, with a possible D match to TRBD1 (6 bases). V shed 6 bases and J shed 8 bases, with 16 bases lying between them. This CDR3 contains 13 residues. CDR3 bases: TGTGCCAGCAGACAACAGGGTGGGGAGGGCTACACCTTC. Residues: CASRQQGGEGYTF.

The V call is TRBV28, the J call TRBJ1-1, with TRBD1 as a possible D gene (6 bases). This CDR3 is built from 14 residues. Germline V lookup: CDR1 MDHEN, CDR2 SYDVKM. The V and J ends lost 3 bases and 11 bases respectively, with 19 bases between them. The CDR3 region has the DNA TGTGCCAGCAGTTTGTACCGGGACACCCTATCTGCTTTCTTT. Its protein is CASSLYRDTLSAFF. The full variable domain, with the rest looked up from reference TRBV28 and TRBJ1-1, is DVKVTQSSRYLVKRTGEKVFLECVQDMDHENMFWYRQDPGLGLRLIYFSYDVKMKEKGDIPEGYSVSREKKERFSLILESASTNQTSMYLCASSLYRDTLSAFFGQGTRLTVV.

The CDR3 coding sequence is TGTGCCAGCAGTTTCGCCCTCGGGACCTACAATGAGCAGTTCTTC. Translating gives CASSFALGTYNEQFF. This chain links TRBV28 with TRBJ2-1; TRBD2 might be the D (5 bases). Looked up from germline, CDR1 is MDHEN and CDR2 is SYDVKM. The CDR3 runs to 15 residues. Deletions cut 3 bases from V and 2 bases from J, with 11 bases between.

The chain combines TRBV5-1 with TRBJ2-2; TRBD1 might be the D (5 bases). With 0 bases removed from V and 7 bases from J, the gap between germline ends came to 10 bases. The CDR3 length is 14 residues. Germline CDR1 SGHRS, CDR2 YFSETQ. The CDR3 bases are TGCGCCAGCAGCTTGGGTGATCAGGGCGGGGAGCTGTTTTTT. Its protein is CASSLGDQGGELFF.

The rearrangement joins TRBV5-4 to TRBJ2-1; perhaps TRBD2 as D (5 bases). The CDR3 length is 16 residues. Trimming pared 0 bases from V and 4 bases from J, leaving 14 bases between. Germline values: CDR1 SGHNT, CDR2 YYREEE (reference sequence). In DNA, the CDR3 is TGTGCCAGCAGCTTGGGCGGGTATCCGGATTACAATGAGCAGTTCTTC. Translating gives CASSLGGYPDYNEQFF. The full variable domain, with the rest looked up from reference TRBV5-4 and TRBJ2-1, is ETGVTQSPTHLIKTRGQQVTLRCSSQSGHNTVSWYQQALGQGPQFIFQYYREEENGRGNFPPRFSGLQFPNYSSELNVNALELDDSALYLCASSLGGYPDYNEQFFGPGTRLTVL.

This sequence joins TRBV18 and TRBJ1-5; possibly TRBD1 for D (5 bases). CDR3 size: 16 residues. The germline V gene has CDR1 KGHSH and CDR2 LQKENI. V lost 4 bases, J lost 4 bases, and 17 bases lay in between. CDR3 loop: CASSQTDILRNQPQHF. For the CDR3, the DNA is TGTGCCAGCTCACAAACGGACATCCTACGTAATCAGCCCCAGCATTTT.

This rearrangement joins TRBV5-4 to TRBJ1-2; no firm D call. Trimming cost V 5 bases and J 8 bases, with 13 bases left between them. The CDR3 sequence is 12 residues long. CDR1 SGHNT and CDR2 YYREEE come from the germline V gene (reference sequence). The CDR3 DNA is TGTGCCAGCAGGCTTGGGGTTGCCGGCTACACCTTC. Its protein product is CASRLGVAGYTF.

Here the CDR3 reads CASSERLAGVYEQYF. CDR3 nucleotide sequence: TGTGCCAGCAGTGAAAGACTAGCGGGAGTCTACGAGCAGTACTTC. The chain uses TRBV7-8 and TRBJ2-7; TRBD2 matches at 12 bases. Germline V lookup: CDR1 SGHVS, CDR2 FQNEAQ. With 6 bases clipped from V and 3 bases from J, the junction kept 6 bases outside the gene matches. This CDR3 has 15 residues.

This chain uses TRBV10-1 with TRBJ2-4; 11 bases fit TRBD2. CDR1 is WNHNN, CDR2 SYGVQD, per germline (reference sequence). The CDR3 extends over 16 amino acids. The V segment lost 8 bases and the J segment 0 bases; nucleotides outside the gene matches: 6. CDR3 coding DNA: TGCGCCAGCCTTTCTACTAGCGGGGGAGCCAAAAACATTCAGTACTTC. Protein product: CASLSTSGGAKNIQYF.

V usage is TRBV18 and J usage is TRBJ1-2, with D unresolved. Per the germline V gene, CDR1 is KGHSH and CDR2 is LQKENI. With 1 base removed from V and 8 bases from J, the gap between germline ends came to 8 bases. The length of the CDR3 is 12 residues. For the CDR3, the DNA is TGTGCCAGCTCACCACTCGATAGGGGCTACACCTTC. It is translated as CASSPLDRGYTF.

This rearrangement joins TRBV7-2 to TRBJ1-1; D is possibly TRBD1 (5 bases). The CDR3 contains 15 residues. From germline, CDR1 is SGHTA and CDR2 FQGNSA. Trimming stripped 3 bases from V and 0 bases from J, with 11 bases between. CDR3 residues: CASSFWGTMNTEAFF. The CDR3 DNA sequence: TGTGCCAGCAGCTTTTGGGGGACGATGAACACTGAAGCTTTCTTT. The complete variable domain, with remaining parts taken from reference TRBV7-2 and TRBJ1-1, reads GAGVSQSPSNKVTEKGKDVELRCDPISGHTALYWYRQSLGQGLEFLIYFQGNSAPDKSGLPSDRFSAERTGGSVSTLTIQRTQQEDSAVYLCASSFWGTMNTEAFFGQGTRLTVV.

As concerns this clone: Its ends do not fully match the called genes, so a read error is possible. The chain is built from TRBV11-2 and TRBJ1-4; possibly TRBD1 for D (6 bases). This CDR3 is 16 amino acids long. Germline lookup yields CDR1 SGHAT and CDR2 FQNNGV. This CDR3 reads CASSLDRSPTNEKLFF. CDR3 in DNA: TGTGCCAGCAGCCTAGACAGGAGCCCAACTAATGAAAAACTGTTTTTT.

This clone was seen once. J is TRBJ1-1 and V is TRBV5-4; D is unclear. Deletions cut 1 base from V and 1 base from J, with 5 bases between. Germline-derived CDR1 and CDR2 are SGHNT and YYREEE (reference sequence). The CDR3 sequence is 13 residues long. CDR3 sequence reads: CASSLFGNTEAFF. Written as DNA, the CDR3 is TGTGCCAGCAGCTTGTTCGGGAACACTGAAGCTTTCTTT. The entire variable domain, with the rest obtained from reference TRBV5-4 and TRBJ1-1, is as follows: ETGVTQSPTHLIKTRGQQVTLRCSSQSGHNTVSWYQQALGQGPQFIFQYYREEENGRGNFPPRFSGLQFPNYSSELNVNALELDDSALYLCASSLFGNTEAFFGQGTRLTVV.

The CDR3 DNA reads as TGCAGCGTTGACTTACAGGGGACCTACGAGCAGTACTTC. The encoded protein is CSVDLQGTYEQYF. This chain links TRBV29-1 with TRBJ2-7; 7 nucleotides line up with TRBD1. V shed 3 bases, J shed 2 bases, and the junction held 4 bases outside the gene matches. Germline assignment: CDR1 SQVTM and CDR2 ANQGSEA. This CDR3 contains 13 residues.

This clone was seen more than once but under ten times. CDR3 region: CASSQDIGDANEQFF. As DNA, the CDR3 is TGCGCCAGCAGCCAAGATATTGGAGACGCTAATGAGCAGTTCTTC. V gene TRBV4-3 combines with J gene TRBJ2-1; no clear D gene. Trimming took 0 bases from V and 7 from J, leaving 13 bases between them. Germline loops: CDR1 LGHNA, CDR2 YSLEER. CDR3 size: 15 residues.

This CDR3 reads CASSLNKNEQFF. The CDR3 DNA follows: TGTGCCAGCAGTTTGAATAAAAATGAGCAGTTCTTC. The chain links TRBV12-3 or TRBV12-4 to TRBJ2-1; D is unresolved. This CDR3 is built from 12 residues. The germline V and J ends were trimmed by 3 bases and 7 bases, with 7 bases remaining between them.

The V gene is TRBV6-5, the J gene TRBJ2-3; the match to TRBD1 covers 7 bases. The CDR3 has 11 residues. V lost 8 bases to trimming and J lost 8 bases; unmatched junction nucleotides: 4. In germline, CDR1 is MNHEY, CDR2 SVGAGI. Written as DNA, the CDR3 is TGTGCCAGCGCCAAGGGGGCTACGCAGTATTTT. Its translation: CASAKGATQYF.

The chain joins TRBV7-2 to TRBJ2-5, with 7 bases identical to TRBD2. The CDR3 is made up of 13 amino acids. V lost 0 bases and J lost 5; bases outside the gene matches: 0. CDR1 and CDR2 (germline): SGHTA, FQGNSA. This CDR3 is CASSLAGGETQYF. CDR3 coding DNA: TGTGCCAGCAGCTTAGCGGGGGGGGAGACCCAGTACTTC. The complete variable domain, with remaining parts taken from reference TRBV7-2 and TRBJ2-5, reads GAGVSQSPSNKVTEKGKDVELRCDPISGHTALYWYRQSLGQGLEFLIYFQGNSAPDKSGLPSDRFSAERTGGSVSTLTIQRTQQEDSAVYLCASSLAGGETQYFGPGTRLLVL.

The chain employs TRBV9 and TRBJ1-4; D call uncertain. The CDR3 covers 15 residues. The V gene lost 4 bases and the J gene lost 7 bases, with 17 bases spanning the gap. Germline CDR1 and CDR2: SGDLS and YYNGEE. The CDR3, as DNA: TGTGCCAGCAGCATAAACGACCGTCGAGGTGAAAAACTGTTTTTT. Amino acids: CASSINDRRGEKLFF.